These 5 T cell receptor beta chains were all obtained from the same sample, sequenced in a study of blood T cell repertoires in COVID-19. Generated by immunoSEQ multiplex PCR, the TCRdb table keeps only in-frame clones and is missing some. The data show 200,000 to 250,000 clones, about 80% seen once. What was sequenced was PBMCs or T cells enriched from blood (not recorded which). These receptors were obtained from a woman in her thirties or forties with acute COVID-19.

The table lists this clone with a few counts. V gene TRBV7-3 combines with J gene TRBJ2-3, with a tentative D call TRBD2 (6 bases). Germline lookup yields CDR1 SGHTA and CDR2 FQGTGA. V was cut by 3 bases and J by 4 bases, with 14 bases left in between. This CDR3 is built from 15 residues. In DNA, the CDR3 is TGTGCCAGCAGCTTTGCCGGAGGGCCTTCAGATACGCAGTATTTT. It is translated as CASSFAGGPSDTQYF. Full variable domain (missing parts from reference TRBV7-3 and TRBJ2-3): GAGVSQTPSNKVTEKGKYVELRCDPISGHTALYWYRQSLGQGPEFLIYFQGTGAADDSGLPNDRFFAVRPEGSVSTLKIQRTERGDSAVYLCASSFAGGPSDTQYFGPGTRLTVL.

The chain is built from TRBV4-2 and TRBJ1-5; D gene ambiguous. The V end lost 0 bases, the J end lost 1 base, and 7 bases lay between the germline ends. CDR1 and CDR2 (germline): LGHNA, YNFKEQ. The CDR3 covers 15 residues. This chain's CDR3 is CASSQEAGSNQPQHF. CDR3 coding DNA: TGTGCCAGCAGCCAAGAGGCGGGGAGCAATCAGCCCCAGCATTTT.

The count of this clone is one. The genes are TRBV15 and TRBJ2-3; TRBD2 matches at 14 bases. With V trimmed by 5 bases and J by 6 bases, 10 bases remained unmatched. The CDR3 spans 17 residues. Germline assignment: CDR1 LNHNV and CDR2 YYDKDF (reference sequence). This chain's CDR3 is CATSYPGLAGDRDTQYF. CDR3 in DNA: TGTGCCACCAGCTACCCGGGACTAGCGGGAGATAGGGATACGCAGTATTTT.

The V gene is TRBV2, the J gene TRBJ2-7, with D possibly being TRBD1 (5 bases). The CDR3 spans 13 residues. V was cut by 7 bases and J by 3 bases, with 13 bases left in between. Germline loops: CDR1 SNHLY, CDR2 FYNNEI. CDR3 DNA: TGTGCCAGCAAAAAACAGGTAAACTACGAGCAGTACTTC. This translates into CASKKQVNYEQYF.

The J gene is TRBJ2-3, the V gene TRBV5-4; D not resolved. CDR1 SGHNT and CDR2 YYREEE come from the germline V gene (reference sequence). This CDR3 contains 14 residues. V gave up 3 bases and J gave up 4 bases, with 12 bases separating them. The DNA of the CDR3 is TGTGCCAGCAGCTCCGCGGTTTTCTCAGATACGCAGTATTTT. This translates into CASSSAVFSDTQYF. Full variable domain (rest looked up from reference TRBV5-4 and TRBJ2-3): ETGVTQSPTHLIKTRGQQVTLRCSSQSGHNTVSWYQQALGQGPQFIFQYYREEENGRGNFPPRFSGLQFPNYSSELNVNALELDDSALYLCASSSAVFSDTQYFGPGTRLTVL.